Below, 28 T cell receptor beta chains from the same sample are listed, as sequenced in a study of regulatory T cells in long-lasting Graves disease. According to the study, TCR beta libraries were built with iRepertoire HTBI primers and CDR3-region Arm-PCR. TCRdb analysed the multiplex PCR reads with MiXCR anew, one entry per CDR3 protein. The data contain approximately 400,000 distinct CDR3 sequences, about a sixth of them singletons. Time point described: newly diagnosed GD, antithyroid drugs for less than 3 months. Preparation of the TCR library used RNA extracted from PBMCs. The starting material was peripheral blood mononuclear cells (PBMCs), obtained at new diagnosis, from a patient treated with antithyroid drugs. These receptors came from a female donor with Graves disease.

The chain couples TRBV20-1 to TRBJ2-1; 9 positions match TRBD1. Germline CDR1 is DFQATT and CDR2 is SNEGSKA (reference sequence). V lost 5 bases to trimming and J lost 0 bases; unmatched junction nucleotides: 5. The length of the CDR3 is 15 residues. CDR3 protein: CSAARTGASYNEQFF. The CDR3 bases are TGCAGTGCTGCACGGACAGGGGCCTCCTACAATGAGCAGTTCTTC.

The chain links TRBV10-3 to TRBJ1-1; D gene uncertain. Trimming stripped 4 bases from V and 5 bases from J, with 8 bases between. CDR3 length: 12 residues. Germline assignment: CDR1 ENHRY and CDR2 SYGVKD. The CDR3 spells CAISGGRTEAFF. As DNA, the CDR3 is TGTGCCATCAGTGGAGGAAGGACTGAAGCTTTCTTT.

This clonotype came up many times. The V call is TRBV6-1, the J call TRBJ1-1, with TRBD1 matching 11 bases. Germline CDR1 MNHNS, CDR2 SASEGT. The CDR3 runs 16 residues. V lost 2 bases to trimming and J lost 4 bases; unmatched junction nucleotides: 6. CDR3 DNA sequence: TGTGCCAGCAGTGAAACCCCCGGGACAGGGGGCACTGAAGCTTTCTTT. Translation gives CASSETPGTGGTEAFF.

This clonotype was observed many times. The CDR3 DNA reads TGTGCCAGCAGTGGGTTTAACTATGGCTACACCTTC. It translates to CASSGFNYGYTF. The chain combines TRBV28 with TRBJ1-2; no definite D call. This CDR3 spans 12 amino acids. Looked up from germline, CDR1 is MDHEN and CDR2 is SYDVKM. V dropped 5 bases and J dropped 1 base, with 5 bases sitting between them.

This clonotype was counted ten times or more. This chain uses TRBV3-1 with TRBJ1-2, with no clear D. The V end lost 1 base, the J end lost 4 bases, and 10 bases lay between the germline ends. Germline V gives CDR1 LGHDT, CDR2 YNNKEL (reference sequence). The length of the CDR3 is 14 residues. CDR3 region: CASSQVVGSYGYTF. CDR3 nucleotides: TGTGCCAGCAGCCAAGTGGTGGGGTCCTATGGCTACACCTTC.

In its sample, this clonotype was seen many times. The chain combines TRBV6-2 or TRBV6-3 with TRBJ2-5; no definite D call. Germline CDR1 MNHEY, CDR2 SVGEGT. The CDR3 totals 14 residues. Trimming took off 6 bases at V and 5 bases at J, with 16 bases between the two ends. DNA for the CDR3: TGTGCCAGCAGACAGACTGGATCTCATGAGACCCAGTACTTC. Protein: CASRQTGSHETQYF.

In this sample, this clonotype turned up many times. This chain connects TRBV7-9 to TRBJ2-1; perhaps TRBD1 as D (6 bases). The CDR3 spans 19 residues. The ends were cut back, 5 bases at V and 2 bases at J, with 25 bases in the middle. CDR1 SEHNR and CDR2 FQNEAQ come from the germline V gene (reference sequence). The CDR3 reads CASSHTRGDRPTTYNEQFF. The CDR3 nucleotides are TGTGCCAGCAGCCACACCAGGGGAGACAGGCCCACCACCTACAATGAGCAGTTCTTC.

The CDR3 DNA reads TGTGCCAGCAGTTTTATGGAGACCCAGTACTTC. Encoded protein: CASSFMETQYF. This chain uses TRBV27 with TRBJ2-5; unclear D gene. Trimming stripped 3 bases from V and 5 bases from J, with 4 bases between. The length of the CDR3 is 11 residues. Germline values: CDR1 MNHEY, CDR2 SMNVEV (reference sequence).

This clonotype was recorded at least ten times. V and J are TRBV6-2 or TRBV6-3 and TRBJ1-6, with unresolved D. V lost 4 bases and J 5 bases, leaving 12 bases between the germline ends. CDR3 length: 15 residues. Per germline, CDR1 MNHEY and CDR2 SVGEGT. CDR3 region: CASSSRGDNNSPLHF. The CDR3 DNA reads TGTGCCAGCAGTTCGCGGGGAGATAATAATTCACCCCTCCACTTT.

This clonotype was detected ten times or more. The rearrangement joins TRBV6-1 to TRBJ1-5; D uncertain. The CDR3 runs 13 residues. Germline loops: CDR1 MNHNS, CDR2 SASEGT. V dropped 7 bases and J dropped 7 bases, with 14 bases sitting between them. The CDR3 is CASILTPGQPQHF. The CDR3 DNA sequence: TGTGCCAGCATTCTCACCCCGGGGCAGCCCCAGCATTTT.

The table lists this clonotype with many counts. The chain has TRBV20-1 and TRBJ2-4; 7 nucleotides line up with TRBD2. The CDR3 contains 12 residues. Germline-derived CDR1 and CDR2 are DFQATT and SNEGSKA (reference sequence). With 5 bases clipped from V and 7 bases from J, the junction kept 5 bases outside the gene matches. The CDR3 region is CSAERGSNIQYF. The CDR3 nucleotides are TGCAGTGCTGAGCGGGGTTCGAACATTCAGTACTTC.

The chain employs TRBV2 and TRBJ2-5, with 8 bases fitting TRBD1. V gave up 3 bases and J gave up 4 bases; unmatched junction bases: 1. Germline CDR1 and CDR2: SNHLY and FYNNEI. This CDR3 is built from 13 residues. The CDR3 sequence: CASSDDRGETQYF. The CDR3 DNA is TGTGCCAGCAGTGACGACAGGGGAGAGACCCAGTACTTC.

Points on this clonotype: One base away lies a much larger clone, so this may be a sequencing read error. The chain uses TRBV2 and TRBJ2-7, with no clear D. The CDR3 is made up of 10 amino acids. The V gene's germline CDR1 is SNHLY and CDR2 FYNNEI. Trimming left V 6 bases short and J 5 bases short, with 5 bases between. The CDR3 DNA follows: TGTGCCAGCAGCGCTCACGAGCAGTACTTC. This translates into CASSAHEQYF.

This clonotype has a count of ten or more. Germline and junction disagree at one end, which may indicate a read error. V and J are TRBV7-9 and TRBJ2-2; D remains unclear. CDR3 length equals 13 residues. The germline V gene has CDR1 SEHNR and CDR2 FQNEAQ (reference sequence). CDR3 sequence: CASSLARAGELFF. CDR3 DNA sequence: TGCGCCAGCAGCTTGGCCCGGGCCGGGGAGCTGTTTTTT.

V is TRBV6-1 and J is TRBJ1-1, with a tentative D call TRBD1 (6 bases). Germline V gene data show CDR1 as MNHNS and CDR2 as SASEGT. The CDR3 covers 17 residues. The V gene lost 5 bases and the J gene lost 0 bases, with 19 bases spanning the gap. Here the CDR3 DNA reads TGTGCCAGCAGTACTCAGGGGTCCGACAGCATGAACACTGAAGCTTTCTTT. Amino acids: CASSTQGSDSMNTEAFF.

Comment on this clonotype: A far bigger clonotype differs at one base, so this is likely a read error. The CDR3 coding sequence is TGTGCCAGCAGTGAATCAGGGTGGAATCAGCCCCGGCATTTT. Translated: CASSESGWNQPRHF. The V call is TRBV6-2 or TRBV6-3, the J call TRBJ1-5, with a weak D call TRBD1 (5 bases). Germline loops: CDR1 MNHEY, CDR2 SVGEGT. The CDR3 is made up of 14 amino acids.

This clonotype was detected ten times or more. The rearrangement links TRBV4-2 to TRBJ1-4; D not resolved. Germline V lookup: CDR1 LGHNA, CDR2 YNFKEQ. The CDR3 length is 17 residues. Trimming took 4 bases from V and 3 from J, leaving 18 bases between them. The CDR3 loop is CASSLTGRSAANEKLFF. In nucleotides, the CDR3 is TGTGCCAGCAGCCTCACGGGTCGGTCTGCGGCTAATGAAAAACTGTTTTTT.

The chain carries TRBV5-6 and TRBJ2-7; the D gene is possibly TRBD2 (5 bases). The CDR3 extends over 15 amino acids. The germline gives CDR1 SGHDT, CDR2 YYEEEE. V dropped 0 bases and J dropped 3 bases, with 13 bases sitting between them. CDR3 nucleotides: TGTGCCAGCAGCTTGGGGGTTAGCGTCGACTACGAGCAGTACTTC. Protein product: CASSLGVSVDYEQYF.

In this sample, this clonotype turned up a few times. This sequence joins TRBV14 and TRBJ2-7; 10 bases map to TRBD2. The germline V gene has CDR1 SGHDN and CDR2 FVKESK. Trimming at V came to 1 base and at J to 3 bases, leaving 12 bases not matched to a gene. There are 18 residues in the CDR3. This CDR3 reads CASSQGWASGRSVYEQYF. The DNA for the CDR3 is TGTGCCAGCAGCCAAGGCTGGGCTAGCGGGAGATCAGTCTACGAGCAGTACTTC. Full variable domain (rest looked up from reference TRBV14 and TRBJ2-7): EAGVTQFPSHSVIEKGQTVTLRCDPISGHDNLYWYRRVMGKEIKFLLHFVKESKQDESGMPNNRFLAERTGGTYSTLKVQPAELEDSGVYFCASSQGWASGRSVYEQYFGPGTRLTVT.

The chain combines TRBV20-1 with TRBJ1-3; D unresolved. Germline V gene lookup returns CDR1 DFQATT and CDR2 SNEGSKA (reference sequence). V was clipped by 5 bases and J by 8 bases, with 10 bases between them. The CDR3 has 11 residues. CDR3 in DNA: TGCAGTGCTTCCCTGGTGGACACCATATATTTT. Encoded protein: CSASLVDTIYF.

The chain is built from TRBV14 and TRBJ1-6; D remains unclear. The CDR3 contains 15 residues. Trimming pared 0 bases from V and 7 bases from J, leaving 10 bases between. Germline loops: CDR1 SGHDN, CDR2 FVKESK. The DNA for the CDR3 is TGTGCCAGCAGCCAAGATGGGTACTTGAATTCACCCCTCCACTTT. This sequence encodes CASSQDGYLNSPLHF. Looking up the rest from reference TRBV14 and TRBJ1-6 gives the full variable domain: EAGVTQFPSHSVIEKGQTVTLRCDPISGHDNLYWYRRVMGKEIKFLLHFVKESKQDESGMPNNRFLAERTGGTYSTLKVQPAELEDSGVYFCASSQDGYLNSPLHFGNGTRLTVT.

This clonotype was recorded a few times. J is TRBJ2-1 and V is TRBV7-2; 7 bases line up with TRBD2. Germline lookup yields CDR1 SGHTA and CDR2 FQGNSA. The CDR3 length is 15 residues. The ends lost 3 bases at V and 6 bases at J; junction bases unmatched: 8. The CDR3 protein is CASSFRTSGTNEQFF. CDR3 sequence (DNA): TGTGCCAGCAGCTTCCGGACTAGTGGGACCAATGAGCAGTTCTTC.

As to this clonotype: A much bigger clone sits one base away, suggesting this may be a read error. CDR3 sequence (DNA): TGTGCCAGCAGTTTCAAGGGGATGAACACTGAAGCTCTCTTT. Residues: CASSFKGMNTEALF. V and J are TRBV27 and TRBJ1-1, with a weak D call TRBD1 (5 bases). Germline-derived CDR1 and CDR2 are MNHEY and SMNVEV (reference sequence). The CDR3 contains 14 residues.

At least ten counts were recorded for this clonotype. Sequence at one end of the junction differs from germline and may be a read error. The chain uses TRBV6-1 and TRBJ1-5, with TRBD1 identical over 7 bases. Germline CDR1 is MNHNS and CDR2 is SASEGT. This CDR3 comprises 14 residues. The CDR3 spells CAGSPGQSNQPQHF. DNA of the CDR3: TGTGCCGGCAGCCCGGGACAGTCCAATCAGCCCCAGCATTTT.

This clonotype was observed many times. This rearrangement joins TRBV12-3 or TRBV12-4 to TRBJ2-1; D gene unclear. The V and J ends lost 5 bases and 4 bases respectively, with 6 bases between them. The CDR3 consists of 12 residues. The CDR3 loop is CASSVTYNEQFF. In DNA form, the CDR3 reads TGTGCCAGCAGTGTTACTTACAATGAGCAGTTCTTC.

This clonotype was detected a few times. The CDR3 region is CSVEWRSSGASDTQYF. CDR3 DNA: TGCAGCGTTGAATGGCGGAGTAGCGGGGCGTCAGATACGCAGTATTTT. V usage is TRBV29-1 and J usage is TRBJ2-3; 8 bases map to TRBD2. The V and J ends lost 2 bases and 4 bases, in that order; junction bases with no gene match: 11. Germline lookup yields CDR1 SQVTM and CDR2 ANQGSEA. The CDR3 consists of 16 residues.

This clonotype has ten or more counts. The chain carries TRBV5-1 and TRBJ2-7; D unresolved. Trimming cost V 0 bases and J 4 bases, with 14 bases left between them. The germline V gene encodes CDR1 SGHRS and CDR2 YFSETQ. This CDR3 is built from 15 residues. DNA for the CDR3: TGCGCCAGCAGCTTGGACCCATTGAGGTCGTACGAGCAGTACTTC. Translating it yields CASSLDPLRSYEQYF.

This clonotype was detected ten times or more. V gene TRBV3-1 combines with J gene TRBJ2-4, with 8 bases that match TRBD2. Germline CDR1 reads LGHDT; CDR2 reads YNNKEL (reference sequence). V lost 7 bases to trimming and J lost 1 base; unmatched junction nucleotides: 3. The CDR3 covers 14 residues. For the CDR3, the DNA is TGTGCCAGCACCCGGGGGGGGGCCAAAAACATTCAGTACTTC. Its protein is CASTRGGAKNIQYF.